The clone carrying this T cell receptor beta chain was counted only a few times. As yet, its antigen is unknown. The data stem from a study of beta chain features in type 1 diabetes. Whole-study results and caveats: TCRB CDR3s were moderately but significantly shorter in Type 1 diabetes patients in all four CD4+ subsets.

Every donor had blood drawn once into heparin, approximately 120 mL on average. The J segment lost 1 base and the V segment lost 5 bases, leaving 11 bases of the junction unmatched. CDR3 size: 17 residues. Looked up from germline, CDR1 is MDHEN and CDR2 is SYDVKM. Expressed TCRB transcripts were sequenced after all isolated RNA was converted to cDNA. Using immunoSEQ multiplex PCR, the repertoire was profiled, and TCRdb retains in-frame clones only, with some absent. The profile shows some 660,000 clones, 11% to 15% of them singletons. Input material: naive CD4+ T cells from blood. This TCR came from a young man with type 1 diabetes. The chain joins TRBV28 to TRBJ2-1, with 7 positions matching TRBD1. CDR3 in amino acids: CASSATTGAYSYNEQFF. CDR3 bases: TGTGCCAGCAGTGCCACTACAGGGGCTTATTCCTACAATGAGCAGTTCTTC.